This T cell receptor beta chain was identified during a study of PD-1 blockade in classical Hodgkin lymphoma. Time point defined: cycle 4 day 1 (C4D1), after around six weeks of nivolumab. With no exception, relapse followed autologous stem cell transplantation in all patients, and brentuximab vedotin exposure varied. Method: immunoSEQ multiplex PCR; TCRdb's copy keeps in-frame clones and lacks some. The sample has around 40,000 clones, 70% to 85% seen once. Here the sequenced sample was peripheral blood mononuclear cells (PBMCs), taken before the fourth cycle of nivolumab. The clonotype was recovered from a human donor with classical Hodgkin lymphoma.

CDR3 nucleotide sequence: TGCGCCAGCAGCTTGTGGAAAGCCCAGGGGGCAGGCACAGATACGCAGTATTTT. Its translation: CASSLWKAQGAGTDTQYF. V usage is TRBV5-1 and J usage is TRBJ2-3; the match to TRBD1 covers 8 bases. Germline assignment: CDR1 SGHRS and CDR2 YFSETQ. The CDR3 spans 18 residues. V gave up 1 base and J gave up 1 base; unmatched junction bases: 11.